This passage covers 10 T cell receptor beta chains from one sample sequenced in a study of shared clonotypes between healthy human individuals. Naive CD8 populations comprised CD45RO-negative cells positively selected for CCR7, excluding terminally differentiated effector memory CD45RA+ cells. This table comes from immunoSEQ multiplex PCR, and its TCRdb copy is limited to in-frame clones, with some not included. The data contain roughly 2 million clones, about 95% of them singletons. Input material: naive CD8+ T cells sorted from blood. These receptors all come from a young man in good health.

Comment on this clone: At one end, the junction sequence differs from germline, possibly due to a read error. The chain joins TRBV7-6 to TRBJ2-7; TRBD1 aligns across 7 bases. In germline, CDR1 is SGHVS, CDR2 FNYEAQ. This CDR3 has 14 residues. CDR3 residues: CASTLGGTDYEQYF. DNA of the CDR3: TGTGCCAGCACCTTAGGTGGGACAGACTACGAGCAGTACTTC. Full variable domain (rest looked up from reference TRBV7-6 and TRBJ2-7): GAGVSQSPRYKVTKRGQDVALRCDPISGHVSLYWYRQALGQGPEFLTYFNYEAQQDKSGLPNDRFSAERPEGSISTLTIQRTEQRDSAMYRCASTLGGTDYEQYFGPGTRLTVT.

The V call is TRBV25-1, the J call TRBJ2-5; 7 bases align to TRBD2. Germline V gives CDR1 MGHDK, CDR2 SYGVNS. Unmatched junction bases numbered 5, after V lost 1 base and J lost 6 bases. CDR3 length equals 14 residues. CDR3 region: CASSEWGGTKTQYF. CDR3 in DNA: TGTGCCAGCAGTGAATGGGGGGGTACGAAGACCCAGTACTTC.

This chain links TRBV7-9 with TRBJ1-2; 11 bases line up with TRBD1. Germline V gene data show CDR1 as SEHNR and CDR2 as FQNEAQ (reference sequence). V shed 1 base, J shed 4 bases, and the junction held 2 bases outside the gene matches. This CDR3 region has 15 residues. The CDR3 nucleotides are TGTGCCAGCAGCTTAGGGACAGGGGGCGGCTATGGCTACACCTTC. It is translated as CASSLGTGGGYGYTF. The whole variable domain, remainder taken from reference TRBV7-9 and TRBJ1-2, is DTGVSQNPRHKITKRGQNVTFRCDPISEHNRLYWYRQTLGQGPEFLTYFQNEAQLEKSRLLSDRFSAERPKGSFSTLEIQRTEQGDSAMYLCASSLGTGGGYGYTFGSGTRLTVV.

The chain employs TRBV27 and TRBJ1-6, with D unclear. The CDR3 has 14 residues. The germline CDR1 and CDR2 sequences are MNHEY and SMNVEV (reference sequence). V was shortened by 5 bases and J by 6 bases, with 11 bases between the two germline ends. The CDR3 DNA sequence: TGTGCCAGCAGTGCCGGCAGTCTTAATTCACCCCTCCACTTT. Translated, it gives CASSAGSLNSPLHF.

CDR3 sequence reads: CASSLVREEQFF. The CDR3 DNA reads as TGTGCCAGCAGCTTAGTTCGGGAGGAGCAGTTCTTC. The V call is TRBV7-9, the J call TRBJ2-1, with D perhaps matching TRBD2 (6 bases). Germline V gene sequence: CDR1 SEHNR, CDR2 FQNEAQ (reference sequence). This CDR3 is built from 12 residues. V was shortened by 1 base and J by 10 bases, with 8 bases between the two germline ends.

The chain couples TRBV29-1 to TRBJ1-1, with D uncertain. There are 12 residues in the CDR3. CDR1 is SQVTM and CDR2 is ANQGSEA in the germline V gene. V was pared by 5 bases and J by 5 bases, with 12 bases between. The CDR3 reads CSVLHGGTEAFF. The CDR3 nucleotides read TGCAGCGTTTTACACGGAGGGACTGAAGCTTTCTTT. Supplemented by reference TRBV29-1 and TRBJ1-1, the full variable domain reads SAVISQKPSRDICQRGTSLTIQCQVDSQVTMMFWYRQQPGQSLTLIATANQGSEATYESGFVIDKFPISRPNLTFSTLTVSNMSPEDSSIYLCSVLHGGTEAFFGQGTRLTVV.

This chain uses TRBV15 with TRBJ2-3, with TRBD2 matching 7 bases. CDR1 and CDR2 (germline): LNHNV, YYDKDF (reference sequence). CDR3 length: 16 amino acids. V was clipped by 5 bases and J by 4 bases; unmatched bases: 12. The CDR3 DNA reads as TGTGCCACCAGCCTGCGAAGCGGGGTCGATCCAGATACGCAGTATTTT. This codes for CATSLRSGVDPDTQYF.

The rearrangement joins TRBV5-1 to TRBJ1-1; tentatively, D is TRBD1 (5 bases). The germline V gene encodes CDR1 SGHRS and CDR2 YFSETQ. The germline V and J ends were trimmed by 8 bases and 5 bases, with 16 bases remaining between them. CDR3 size: 13 residues. DNA of the CDR3: TGCGCCAGTTGGGACTCACTGCGGACTGAAGCTTTCTTT. Its translation: CASWDSLRTEAFF.

The chain is built from TRBV5-1 and TRBJ1-1; 9 positions agree with TRBD1. With V trimmed by 5 bases and J by 5 bases, 4 bases remained unmatched. The CDR3 has 13 residues. The germline gives CDR1 SGHRS, CDR2 YFSETQ. The CDR3 here is CASSVQGATEAFF. CDR3 coding DNA: TGCGCCAGCAGTGTACAGGGGGCAACTGAAGCTTTCTTT.

This clone turned up a few times. The sample holds other DNA sequences that translate to the same CDR3. This rearrangement joins TRBV27 to TRBJ1-5; D not resolved. Germline V gene lookup returns CDR1 MNHEY and CDR2 SMNVEV (reference sequence). This CDR3 comprises 12 residues. Trimming removed 2 bases at V and 7 bases at J, with 6 bases between. CDR3 in amino acids: CASSLIGQPQHF. The CDR3 nucleotides read TGTGCCAGCAGTTTAATCGGGCAGCCCCAGCATTTT.